This T cell receptor (beta chain) was recovered during a study of blood T cells in healthy people across ages. Broader study findings: Researchers judged that diversity estimates from one million T cells fell short of true values. Naive T cell percentage and TCR beta diversity correlated strongly. Older individuals had lower TCR beta diversity per million T cells (the decline was roughly linear).

A sample-barcoded 5' primer and a J-beta primer mix were used in a second PCR of about 7 to 12 cycles. The template-switch adaptor was a 5' adaptor with 12 random nucleotides. It tagged each cDNA molecule. TCRdb re-analysed the 5' RACE reads in MiXCR, keeping a single row per CDR3 protein. The sample holds about 400,000 distinct CDR3 sequences, 50% to 60% seen once. A word on this clonotype: Its antigen is not identified. One end of the junction is discordant with germline, which a read error may explain.

This CDR3 region has 16 residues. Looked up from germline, CDR1 is SSHAT and CDR2 is FNYEAQ (reference sequence). The sequence was obtained from a man between 60 and 75 years old in good health. The sequenced material came from blood. This chain uses TRBV7-7 with TRBJ2-7; 10 bases fit TRBD2. The DNA matches TRBJ2-1 better at its end, which makes the J call doubtful. The CDR3 DNA reads TGTGCTAGCAGCTTAGGAGCGGGAGGGCCTGCAAATGAGCAGTTCTTC. Encoded protein: CASSLGAGGPANEQFF.